Included here is one T cell receptor (beta chain) sequence, with context. As processed by the authors: Estimation of nucleated cell counts was performed using reference gene primer amplification. The protocol was immunoSEQ multiplex PCR, while the TCRdb copy is restricted to in-frame clones and leaves out a portion. The V and J calls and clone size come from that table; D and trimming were worked out from the DNA. The sample includes approximately 170,000 clones, approximately 85% of them seen just once. The record originates from a study of blood T cell repertoires in COVID-19. Across the whole study: T cells, B-cell-depleted T cells, or PBMCs provided the cDNA or gDNA that served as material.

Germline V CDR1 and CDR2: KGHSH, LQKENI. V lost 2 bases to trimming and J lost 9 bases, with 8 bases between them. The CDR3 totals 12 residues. The sequence derives from a man aged 40-49 years who had recovered from COVID-19. Sequencing input: peripheral blood. V is TRBV18 and J is TRBJ2-1, with TRBD1 as a possible D gene (5 bases). CDR3 in DNA: TGTGCCAGCTCACCAGGTCAGGGTGAGCAGTTCTTC. Protein sequence: CASSPGQGEQFF.